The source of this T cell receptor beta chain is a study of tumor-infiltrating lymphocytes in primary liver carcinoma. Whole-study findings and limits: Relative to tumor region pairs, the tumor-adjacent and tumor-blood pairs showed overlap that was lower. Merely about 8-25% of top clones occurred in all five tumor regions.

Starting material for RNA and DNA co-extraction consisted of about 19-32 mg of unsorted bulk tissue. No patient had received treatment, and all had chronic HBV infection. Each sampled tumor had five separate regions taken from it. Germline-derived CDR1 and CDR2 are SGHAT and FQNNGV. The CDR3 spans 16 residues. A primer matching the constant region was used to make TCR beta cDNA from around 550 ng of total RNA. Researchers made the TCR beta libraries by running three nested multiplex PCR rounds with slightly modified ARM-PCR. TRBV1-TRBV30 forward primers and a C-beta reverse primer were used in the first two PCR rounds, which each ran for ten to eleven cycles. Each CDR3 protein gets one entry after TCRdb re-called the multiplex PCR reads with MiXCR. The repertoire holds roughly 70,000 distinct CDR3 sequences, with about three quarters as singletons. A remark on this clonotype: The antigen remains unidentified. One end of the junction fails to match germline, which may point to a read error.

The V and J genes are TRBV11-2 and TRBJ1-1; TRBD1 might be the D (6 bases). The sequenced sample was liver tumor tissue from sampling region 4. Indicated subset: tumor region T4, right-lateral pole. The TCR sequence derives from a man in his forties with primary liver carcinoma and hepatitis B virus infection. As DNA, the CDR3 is TGTGTCAGCAGTCCATCTAGGGGGTTGGTGAACACTGAAGCTTTCTTT. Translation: CVSSPSRGLVNTEAFF.